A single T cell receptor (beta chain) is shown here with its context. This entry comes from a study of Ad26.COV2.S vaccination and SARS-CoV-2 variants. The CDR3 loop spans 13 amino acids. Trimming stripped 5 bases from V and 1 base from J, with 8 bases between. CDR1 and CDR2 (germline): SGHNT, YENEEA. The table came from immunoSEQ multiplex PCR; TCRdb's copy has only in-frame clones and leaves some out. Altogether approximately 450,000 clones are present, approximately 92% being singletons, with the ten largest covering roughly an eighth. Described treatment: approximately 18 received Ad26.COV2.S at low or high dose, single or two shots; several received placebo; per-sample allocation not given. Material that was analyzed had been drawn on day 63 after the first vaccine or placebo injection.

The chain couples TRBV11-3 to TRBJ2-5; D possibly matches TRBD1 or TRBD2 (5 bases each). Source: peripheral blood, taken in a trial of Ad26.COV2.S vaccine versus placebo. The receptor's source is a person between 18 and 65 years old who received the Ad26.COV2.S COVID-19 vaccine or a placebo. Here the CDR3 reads CASSLGTQETQYF. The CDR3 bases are TGTGCCAGCAGCCTAGGGACCCAAGAGACCCAGTACTTC.